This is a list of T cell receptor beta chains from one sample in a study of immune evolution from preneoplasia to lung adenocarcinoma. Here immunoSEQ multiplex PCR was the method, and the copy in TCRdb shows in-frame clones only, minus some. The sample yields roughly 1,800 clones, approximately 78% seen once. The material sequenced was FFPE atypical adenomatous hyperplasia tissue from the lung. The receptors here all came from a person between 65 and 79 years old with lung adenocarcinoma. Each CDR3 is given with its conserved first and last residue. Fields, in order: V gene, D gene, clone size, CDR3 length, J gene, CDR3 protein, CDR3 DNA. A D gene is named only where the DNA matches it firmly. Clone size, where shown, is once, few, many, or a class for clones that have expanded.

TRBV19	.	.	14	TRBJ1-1	CASSIVPWGTEAFF	TGTGCCAGTAGTATAGTCCCATGGGGCACTGAAGCTTTCTTT
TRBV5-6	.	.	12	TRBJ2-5	CASSLDQETQYF	TGTGCCAGCAGCTTGGACCAAGAGACCCAGTACTTC
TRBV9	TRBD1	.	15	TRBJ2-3	CASSVPQGATDTQYF	TGTGCCAGCAGCGTACCTCAGGGGGCCACAGATACGCAGTATTTT
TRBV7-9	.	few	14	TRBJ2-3	CASSGWGGAYTQYF	TGTGCCAGCAGCGGGTGGGGTGGGGCGTATACGCAGTATTTT
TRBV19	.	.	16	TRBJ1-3	CASSIDLQGGRNTIYF	TGTGCCAGTAGTATAGATTTACAGGGTGGTCGAAACACCATATATTTT
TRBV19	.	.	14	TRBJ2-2	CASSPSDYTGELFF	TGTGCCAGTAGTCCCTCCGACTATACCGGGGAGCTGTTTTTT
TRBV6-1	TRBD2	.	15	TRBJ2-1	CASSEAASGSTEQFF	TGTGCCAGCAGTGAAGCGGCTAGCGGGAGTACCGAGCAGTTCTTC
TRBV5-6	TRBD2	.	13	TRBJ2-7	CASSLAAGGEQYF	TGTGCCAGCAGCTTGGCGGCGGGGGGCGAGCAGTACTTC
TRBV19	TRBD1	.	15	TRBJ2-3	CASSIGDRVTDTQYF	TGTGCCAGTAGTATAGGTGACAGGGTCACAGATACGCAGTATTTT
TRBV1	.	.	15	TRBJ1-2	CTSSVVVRKTYGYTF	TGCACCAGCAGTGTCGTTGTGCGAAAGACCTATGGCTACACCTTC
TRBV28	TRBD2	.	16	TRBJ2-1	CASQAGRISSYNEQFF	TGTGCCAGCCAAGCGGGGCGCATAAGCTCCTACAATGAGCAGTTCTTC
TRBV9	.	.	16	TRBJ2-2	CASSGETGRDTGELFF	TGTGCCAGCAGCGGAGAGACAGGGAGGGACACCGGGGAGCTGTTTTTT
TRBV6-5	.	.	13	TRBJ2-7	CASSPRGGYEQYF	TGTGCCAGCAGTCCCAGGGGTGGGTACGAGCAGTACTTC
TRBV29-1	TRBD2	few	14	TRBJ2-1	CSVGGLAGGNEQFF	TGCAGCGTTGGGGGACTAGCGGGAGGCAATGAGCAGTTCTTC
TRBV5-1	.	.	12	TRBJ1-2	CASSLDGKSYTF	TGCGCCAGCAGCTTGGATGGGAAGAGCTACACCTTC
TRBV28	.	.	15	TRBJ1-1	CASTLTGGWNTEAFF	TGTGCCAGCACCCTAACCGGGGGGTGGAACACTGAAGCTTTCTTT